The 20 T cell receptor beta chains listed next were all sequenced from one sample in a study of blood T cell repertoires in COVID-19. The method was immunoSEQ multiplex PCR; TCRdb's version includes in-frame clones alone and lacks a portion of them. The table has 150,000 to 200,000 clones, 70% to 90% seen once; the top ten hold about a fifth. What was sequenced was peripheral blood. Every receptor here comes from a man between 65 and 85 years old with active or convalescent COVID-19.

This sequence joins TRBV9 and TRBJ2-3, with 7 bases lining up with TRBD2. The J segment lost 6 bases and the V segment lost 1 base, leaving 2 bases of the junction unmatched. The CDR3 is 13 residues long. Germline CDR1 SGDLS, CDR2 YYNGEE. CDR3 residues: CASSVLLADTQYF. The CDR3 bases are TGTGCCAGCAGCGTACTACTAGCGGATACGCAGTATTTT.

The CDR3 bases are TGTGCCAGCAGTTTATCTCCAGGGGAGGGCAAGGGCTACACCTTC. Its protein product is CASSLSPGEGKGYTF. The rearrangement links TRBV27 to TRBJ1-2; the D gene is possibly TRBD1 (6 bases). Germline CDR1 and CDR2: MNHEY and SMNVEV (reference sequence). CDR3 length: 15 amino acids. Trimming removed 0 bases from V and 8 bases from J, with 16 bases in between.

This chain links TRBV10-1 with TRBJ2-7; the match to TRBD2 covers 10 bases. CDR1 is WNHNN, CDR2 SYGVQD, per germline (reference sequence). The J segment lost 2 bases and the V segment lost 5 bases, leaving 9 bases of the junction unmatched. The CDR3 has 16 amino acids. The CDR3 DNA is TGCGCCAGCAGTTCCTTAACTAGCGGGGAACCCTACGAGCAGTACTTC. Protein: CASSSLTSGEPYEQYF.

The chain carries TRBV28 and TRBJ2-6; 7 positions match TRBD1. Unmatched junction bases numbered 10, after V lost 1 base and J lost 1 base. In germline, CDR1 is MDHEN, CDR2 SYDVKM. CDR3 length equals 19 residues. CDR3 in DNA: TGTGCCAGCAGTTTATCAGACAGGGCCTTTCGGTCTGGGGCCAACGTCCTGACTTTC. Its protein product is CASSLSDRAFRSGANVLTF.

The CDR3: CASKGQGTGNQPQHF. CDR3 bases: TGTGCCAGCAAGGGACAGGGAACGGGAAATCAGCCCCAGCATTTT. V is TRBV6-5 and J is TRBJ1-5, with 9 nucleotides matching TRBD1. V dropped 7 bases and J dropped 4; count of bases not matched to a gene: 8. Germline values: CDR1 MNHEY, CDR2 SVGAGI. This CDR3 has 15 residues.

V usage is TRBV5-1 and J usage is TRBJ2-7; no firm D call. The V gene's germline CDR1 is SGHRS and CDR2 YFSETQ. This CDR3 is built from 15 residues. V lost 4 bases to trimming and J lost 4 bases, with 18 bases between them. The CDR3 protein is CASSPAAYRTYEQYF. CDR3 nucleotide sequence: TGCGCCAGCAGCCCCGCGGCCTACCGAACTTACGAGCAGTACTTC.

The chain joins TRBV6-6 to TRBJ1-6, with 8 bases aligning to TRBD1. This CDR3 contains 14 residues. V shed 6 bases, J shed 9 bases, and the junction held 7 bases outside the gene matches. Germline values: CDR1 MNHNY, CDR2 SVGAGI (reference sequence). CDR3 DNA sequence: TGTGCCAGCAGCTCGACAGGGGACGGTTCACCCCTCCACTTT. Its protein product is CASSSTGDGSPLHF.

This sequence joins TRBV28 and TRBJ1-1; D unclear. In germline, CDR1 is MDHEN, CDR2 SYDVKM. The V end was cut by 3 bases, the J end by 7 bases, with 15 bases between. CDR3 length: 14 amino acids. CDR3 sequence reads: CASSLRAALNEAFF. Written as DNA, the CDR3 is TGTGCCAGCAGTTTGAGGGCAGCCCTGAATGAAGCTTTCTTT.

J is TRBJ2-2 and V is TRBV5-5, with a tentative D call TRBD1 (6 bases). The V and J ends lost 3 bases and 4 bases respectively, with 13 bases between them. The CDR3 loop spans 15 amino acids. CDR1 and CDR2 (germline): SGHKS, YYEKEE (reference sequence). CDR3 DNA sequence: TGTGCCAGCAGCTACATCAGGGGCGGCACCGGGGAGCTGTTTTTT. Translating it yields CASSYIRGGTGELFF.

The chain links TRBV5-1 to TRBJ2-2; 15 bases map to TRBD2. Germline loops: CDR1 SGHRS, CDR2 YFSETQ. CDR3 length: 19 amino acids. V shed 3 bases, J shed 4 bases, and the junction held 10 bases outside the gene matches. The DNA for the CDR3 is TGCGCCAGCAGCTCCGAGAGGACTAGCGGGGGGGCCCCCACCGGGGAGCTGTTTTTT. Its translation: CASSSERTSGGAPTGELFF.

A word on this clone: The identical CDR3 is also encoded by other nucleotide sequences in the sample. CDR3 DNA sequence: TGTGCCAGCAGCCTACAGGTTAACACTGAAGCTTTCTTT. It codes for CASSLQVNTEAFF. This chain links TRBV12-3 or TRBV12-4 with TRBJ1-1; TRBD1 is a possible D gene (5 bases). V lost 6 bases and J 2 bases, leaving 10 bases between the germline ends. The CDR3 has 13 amino acids.

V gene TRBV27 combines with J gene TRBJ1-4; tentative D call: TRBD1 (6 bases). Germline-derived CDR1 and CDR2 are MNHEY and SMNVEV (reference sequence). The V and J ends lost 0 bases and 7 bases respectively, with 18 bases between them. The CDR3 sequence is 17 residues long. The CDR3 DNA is TGTGCCAGCAGTTTATCTAAGGCAGCAGTAGGGGGTGAAAAACTGTTTTTT. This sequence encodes CASSLSKAAVGGEKLFF.

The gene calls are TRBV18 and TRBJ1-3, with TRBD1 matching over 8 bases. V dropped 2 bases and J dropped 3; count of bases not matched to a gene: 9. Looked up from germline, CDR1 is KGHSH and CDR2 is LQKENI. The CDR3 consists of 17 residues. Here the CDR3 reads CASSPSLRGRGGNTIYF. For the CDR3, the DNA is TGTGCCAGCTCACCATCTCTCAGGGGGCGAGGTGGAAACACCATATATTTT.

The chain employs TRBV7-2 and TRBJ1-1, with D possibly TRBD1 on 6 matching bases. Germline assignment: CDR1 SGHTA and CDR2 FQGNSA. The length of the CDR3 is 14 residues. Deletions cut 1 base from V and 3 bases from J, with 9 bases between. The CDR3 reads CASSLGGGDTEAFF. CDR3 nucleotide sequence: TGTGCCAGCAGCTTAGGAGGGGGAGACACTGAAGCTTTCTTT.

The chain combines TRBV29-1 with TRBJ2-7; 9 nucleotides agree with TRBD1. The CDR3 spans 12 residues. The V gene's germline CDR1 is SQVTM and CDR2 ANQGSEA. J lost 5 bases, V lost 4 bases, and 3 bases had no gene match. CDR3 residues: CSVAGQGDEQYF. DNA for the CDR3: TGCAGCGTTGCGGGACAGGGTGACGAGCAGTACTTC.

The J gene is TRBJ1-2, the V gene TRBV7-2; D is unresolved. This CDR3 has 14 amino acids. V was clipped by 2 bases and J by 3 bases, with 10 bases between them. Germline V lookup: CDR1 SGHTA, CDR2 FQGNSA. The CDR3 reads CASSLTSPHYGYTF. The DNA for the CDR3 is TGTGCCAGCAGCTTAACATCACCACACTATGGCTACACCTTC.

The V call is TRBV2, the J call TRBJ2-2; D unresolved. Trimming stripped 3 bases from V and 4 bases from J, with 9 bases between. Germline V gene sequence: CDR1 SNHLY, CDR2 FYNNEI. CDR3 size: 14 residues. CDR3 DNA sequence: TGTGCCAGCAGTGACCCCAGAAGCACCGGGGAGCTGTTTTTT. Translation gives CASSDPRSTGELFF. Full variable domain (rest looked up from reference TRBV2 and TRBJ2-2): EPEVTQTPSHQVTQMGQEVILRCVPISNHLYFYWYRQILGQKVEFLVSFYNNEISEKSEIFDDQFSVERPDGSNFTLKIRSTKLEDSAMYFCASSDPRSTGELFFGEGSRLTVL.

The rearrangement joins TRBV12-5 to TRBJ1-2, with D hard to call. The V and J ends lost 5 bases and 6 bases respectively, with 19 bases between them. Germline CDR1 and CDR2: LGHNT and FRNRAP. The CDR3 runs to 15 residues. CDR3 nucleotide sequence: TGTGCTAGTGGTGCTCATGCAGGCACGGAAAATGGCTACACCTTC. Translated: CASGAHAGTENGYTF. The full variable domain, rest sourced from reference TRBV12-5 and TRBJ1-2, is DARVTQTPRHKVTEMGQEVTMRCQPILGHNTVFWYRQTMMQGLELLAYFRNRAPLDDSGMPKDRFSAEMPDATLATLKIQPSEPRDSAVYFCASGAHAGTENGYTFGSGTRLTVV.

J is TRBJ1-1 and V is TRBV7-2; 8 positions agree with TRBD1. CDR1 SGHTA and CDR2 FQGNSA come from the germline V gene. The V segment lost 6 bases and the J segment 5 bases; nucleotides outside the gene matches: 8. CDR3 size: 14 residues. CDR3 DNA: TGTGCCAGCAGTCCAGGGGGCCGGTGGACTGAAGCTTTCTTT. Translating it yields CASSPGGRWTEAFF. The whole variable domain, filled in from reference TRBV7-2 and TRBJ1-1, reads GAGVSQSPSNKVTEKGKDVELRCDPISGHTALYWYRQSLGQGLEFLIYFQGNSAPDKSGLPSDRFSAERTGGSVSTLTIQRTQQEDSAVYLCASSPGGRWTEAFFGQGTRLTVV.

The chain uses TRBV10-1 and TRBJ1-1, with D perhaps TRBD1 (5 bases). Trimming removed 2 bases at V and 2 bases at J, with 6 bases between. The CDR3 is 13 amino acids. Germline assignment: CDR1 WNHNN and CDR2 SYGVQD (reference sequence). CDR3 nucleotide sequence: TGCGCCAGCAGTGAGGACAGAAACACTGAAGCTTTCTTT. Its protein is CASSEDRNTEAFF.